The sequence of this T cell receptor (beta chain) was determined in a study of neurological immune-mediated disorders. Study-wide points: HTLV-1-associated myelopathy displayed the greatest TCR clonal expansion, and multiple sclerosis exhibited the smallest, lower than that of healthy controls. Subjects shared no identical expanded-clone CDR3 amino acid sequences, suggesting private TCR-beta repertoires in all groups.

In its sample, this clonotype was seen many times. Its target is unknown. Synthesis of cDNA was performed by 5'RACE using 10-nucleotide random UMIs. Every sequencing run returned over 190 million TCR-beta sequences, which were derived from 15-18 subjects. TCRdb re-analysed the 5' RACE reads in MiXCR, keeping a single row per CDR3 protein. The sample lists tens of thousands of distinct CDR3 sequences, roughly 7.3% seen once, with roughly 4.4% in the top ten. Per the germline V gene, CDR1 is SEHNR and CDR2 is FQNEAQ (reference sequence). CDR3 length: 13 amino acids. V lost 1 base to trimming and J lost 3 bases, with 7 bases between them.

This rearrangement joins TRBV7-9 to TRBJ2-7; no reliable D call. This TCR derives from a woman in her thirties or forties in good health. Material for sequencing was PBMCs. Here the CDR3 reads CASSLGRFYEQYF. The CDR3 nucleotides are TGTGCCAGCAGCTTAGGACGGTTCTACGAGCAGTACTTC.